The sample holds many counts of the clone carrying this T cell receptor beta chain. This sample was taken from a study of T-cell reconstitution after alpha-beta-depleted transplantation in children. Preparation of the TCRbeta library was carried out with unique molecular identifiers. One entry per CDR3 protein results from TCRdb running MiXCR on the PCR reads. The table records roughly 89,000 distinct CDR3 sequences, more than 10% of them present only once. Sequences were derived from PBMCs from the stem cell graft donor, sampled from the stem cell graft. This TCR was recovered from a human donor who donated a stem cell graft to a child with inherited bone marrow failure.

The CDR3 DNA sequence: TGTGCCAGCAGTCTAGGGAATACCTACGAGCAGTACTTC. Translating gives CASSLGNTYEQYF. The rearrangement links TRBV12-3 or TRBV12-4 to TRBJ2-7; D unclear. The ends were cut back, 5 bases at V and 2 bases at J, with 10 bases in the middle. The CDR3 loop spans 13 amino acids.